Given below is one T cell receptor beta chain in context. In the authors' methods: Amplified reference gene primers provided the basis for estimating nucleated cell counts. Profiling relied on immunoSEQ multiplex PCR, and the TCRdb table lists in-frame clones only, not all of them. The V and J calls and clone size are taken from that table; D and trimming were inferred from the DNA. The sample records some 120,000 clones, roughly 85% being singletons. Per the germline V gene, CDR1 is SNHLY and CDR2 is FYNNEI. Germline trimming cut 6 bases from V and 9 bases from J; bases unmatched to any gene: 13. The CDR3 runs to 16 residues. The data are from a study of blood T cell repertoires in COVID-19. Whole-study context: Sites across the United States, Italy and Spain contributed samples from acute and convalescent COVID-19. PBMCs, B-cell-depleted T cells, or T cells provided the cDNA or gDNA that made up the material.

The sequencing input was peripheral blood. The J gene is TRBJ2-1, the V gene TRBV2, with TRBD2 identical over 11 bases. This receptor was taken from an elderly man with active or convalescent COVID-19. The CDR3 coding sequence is TGTGCCAGCAGAAGACTAGCGGGATTGGGTGAAAGTGAGCAGTTCTTC. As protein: CASRRLAGLGESEQFF.